Described below is a single T cell receptor beta chain sequence and its context. This CDR3 is 15 amino acids long. Trimming removed 4 bases at V and 2 bases at J, with 14 bases between. Germline CDR1 is WSHSY and CDR2 is SAAADI. TCRdb reprocessed the 5' RACE reads via MiXCR and lists one record per CDR3 protein. This sample has about 490,000 distinct CDR3 sequences, with approximately 16% found just once. This record belongs to a study of identical twins. These data were also reused for a study on yellow fever vaccine responses in identical twins.

The material sequenced was CD4+ T cells sorted from blood. The rearrangement joins TRBV10-2 to TRBJ2-5; no firm D call. The clonotype was recovered from a young woman in good health. Here the CDR3 DNA reads TGCGCCAGCAGTGGCTTAGTGCCAGCTCAAGAGACCCAGTACTTC. Protein: CASSGLVPAQETQYF.